Detailed here is one T cell receptor beta chain. Its antigen is as yet unknown. TCRdb analysed the reads with MiXCR anew, one entry per CDR3 protein. The sample includes about 60,000 distinct CDR3 sequences, roughly 20% of them seen just once. The CDR3 has 15 residues. The V segment lost 10 bases and the J segment 1 base; nucleotides outside the gene matches: 9. Germline assignment: CDR1 LNHDA and CDR2 SQIVND (reference sequence). This sample was included in a study of T cell repertoires in cytomegalovirus infection. In the study overall: CMV infection plus the matching HLA type was flagged by public TCR beta signatures.

Source: CD8+ T cells from cultured PBMCs, taken from culture after CMV antigen stimulation. The chain joins TRBV19 to TRBJ2-2; TRBD1 agrees at 7 bases. This clonotype originated in a human donor in good health (CMV status not recorded). Some clones in this sample may be carry-over from other donors' samples. The CDR3 nucleotides read TGTGCCACCCTAGAGAGGACAGGGAACACCGGGGAGCTGTTTTTT. Protein product: CATLERTGNTGELFF.